The 30 T cell receptor beta chains presented below share a single source sample, sequenced in a study of human T cells and chemical hapten exposure listed by TCRdb under 2021. The time point label of this sample denotes: healthy volunteer bleed at 6 weeks. Unfractionated whole blood was collected in Tempus Blood RNA tubes, and total RNA was extracted from that blood. Libraries were constructed by RACE. Instrument used: NextSeq 500. The public reads were quality trimmed at Q25 with fastp and then assembled into clones with MiXCR by TCRdb, keeping productive beta chains. Each entry is one CDR3 protein sequence, shown with its most common DNA and genes. The sample data list fewer than 85,000 distinct CDR3 sequences, and about 9.2% of these were observed just once. The ten largest account for about 1.7% of the sample. The sample consisted of whole blood. These receptors were collected from a female donor in good health. Some clones in this sample may be carry-over from other donors' samples.

This clonotype was detected a few times. The chain carries TRBV20-1 and TRBJ2-1; 7 positions agree with TRBD2. Germline V gene data show CDR1 as DFQATT and CDR2 as SNEGSKA (reference sequence). This CDR3 region has 18 residues. J was trimmed by 4 bases and V by 5 bases; bases with no gene match: 20. The CDR3 here is CSAPPANREAGDYNEQFF. The CDR3 bases are TGCAGTGCTCCCCCTGCCAATCGGGAGGCGGGGGATTACAATGAGCAGTTCTTC.

The table lists this clonotype with many counts. The CDR3 spells CSARDGGTSSNEQFF. In DNA, the CDR3 is TGCAGTGCTAGAGATGGCGGGACTAGCTCCAATGAGCAGTTCTTC. The rearrangement links TRBV20-1 to TRBJ2-1, with 9 bases fitting TRBD2. CDR3 length: 15 amino acids. J lost 6 bases, V lost 0 bases, and 6 bases had no gene match. Germline V CDR1 and CDR2: DFQATT, SNEGSKA (reference sequence).

The V and J genes are TRBV6-5 and TRBJ2-1; D may be TRBD1 (7 bases). The CDR3 is made up of 13 amino acids. CDR1 and CDR2 from the germline V gene are MNHEY and SVGAGI. V was cut by 6 bases and J by 8 bases, with 14 bases left in between. The CDR3: CASRRQGGDEQFF. CDR3 sequence (DNA): TGTGCCAGCAGACGACAGGGAGGTGATGAGCAGTTCTTC.

This clonotype was counted at least ten times. This chain uses TRBV14 with TRBJ2-3; D is possibly TRBD2 (6 bases). Trimming removed 1 base from V and 4 bases from J, with 12 bases in between. The CDR3 extends over 15 amino acids. In germline, CDR1 is SGHDN, CDR2 FVKESK. CDR3 nucleotide sequence: TGTGCCAGCAGCCAAGTCGGCGGGGTCTCAGATACGCAGTATTTT. Amino acids: CASSQVGGVSDTQYF.

This clonotype was seen repeatedly, ten times or more. This chain joins TRBV12-3 or TRBV12-4 and TRBJ1-2, with 7 bases matching TRBD1. The CDR3 is 15 residues long. Unmatched junction bases numbered 6, after V lost 1 base and J lost 4 bases. The DNA for the CDR3 is TGTGCCAGCAGTTTAGGGGGACAGCCACCCTATGGCTACACCTTC. As protein: CASSLGGQPPYGYTF.

A single count supports this clonotype. The V call is TRBV6-5, the J call TRBJ2-2; 11 bases fit TRBD1. The germline V gene has CDR1 MNHEY and CDR2 SVGAGI. V lost 5 bases, J lost 4 bases, and 9 bases stayed unmatched. The CDR3 sequence is 17 residues long. CDR3 coding DNA: TGTGCCAGCAGTAGGACAGGGGGCATCTATTTCACCGGGGAGCTGTTTTTT. Its translation is CASSRTGGIYFTGELFF.

This clonotype was recorded at least ten times. The chain recombines TRBV20-1 with TRBJ2-7, with 7 bases lining up with TRBD1. The CDR3 is 14 amino acids. From germline, CDR1 is DFQATT and CDR2 SNEGSKA (reference sequence). V lost 1 base and J lost 2; bases outside the gene matches: 5. The CDR3 bases are TGCAGTGCTAGAGTTAGGGACAGACCCTACGAGCAGTACTTC. It translates to CSARVRDRPYEQYF.

The chain joins TRBV5-1 to TRBJ2-1, with TRBD2 matching 12 bases. CDR3 size: 15 residues. The J segment lost 8 bases and the V segment lost 2 bases, leaving 5 bases of the junction unmatched. Per germline, CDR1 SGHRS and CDR2 YFSETQ. CDR3 in DNA: TGCGCCAGCAGCTTAGGGGGACTAGCGGGCGATGAGCAGTTCTTC. Amino acids: CASSLGGLAGDEQFF.

This clonotype has just a few counts. The chain employs TRBV27 and TRBJ2-1, with TRBD1 matching 8 bases. CDR1 is MNHEY, CDR2 SMNVEV, per germline (reference sequence). The CDR3 runs to 15 residues. Trimming removed 5 bases from V and 0 bases from J; junction bases left unmatched: 3. The CDR3: CASSQGASSYNEQFF. As DNA, the CDR3 is TGTGCCAGCAGTCAGGGGGCAAGCTCCTACAATGAGCAGTTCTTC.

This clonotype was detected many times. V is TRBV12-3 or TRBV12-4 and J is TRBJ1-3; no definite D call. This CDR3 has 14 amino acids. V lost 2 bases and J 0 bases, leaving 5 bases between the germline ends. The CDR3 DNA follows: TGTGCCAGCAGTTTAATGAGCTCTGGAAACACCATATATTTT. This encodes CASSLMSSGNTIYF.

This clonotype has at least ten counts. This chain joins TRBV5-5 and TRBJ2-3; D is uncertain. V was trimmed by 1 base and J by 0 bases, leaving 6 bases between them. This CDR3 comprises 14 residues. Germline V gene data show CDR1 as SGHKS and CDR2 as YYEKEE (reference sequence). For the CDR3, the DNA is TGTGCCAGCAGCTTGTCTTATAGCACAGATACGCAGTATTTT. It specifies CASSLSYSTDTQYF.

This clonotype showed up many times. This rearrangement joins TRBV7-2 to TRBJ1-1; D uncertain. The CDR3 runs to 16 residues. V lost 4 bases and J 5 bases, leaving 20 bases between the germline ends. The germline V gene encodes CDR1 SGHTA and CDR2 FQGNSA. The CDR3: CASSSEDLEGGTEAFF. CDR3 in DNA: TGTGCCAGCAGCTCAGAAGACCTTGAGGGTGGAACTGAAGCTTTCTTT.

The chain has TRBV12-3 or TRBV12-4 and TRBJ2-5; D not resolved. V was cut by 2 bases and J by 1 base, with 14 bases left in between. CDR3 length: 16 residues. CDR3 sequence (DNA): TGTGCCAGCAGTTTAAGCAGGCAACCCTGCCAAGAGACCCAGTACTTC. It specifies CASSLSRQPCQETQYF.

Ten or more counts support this clonotype. The chain combines TRBV29-1 with TRBJ2-5, with 8 bases fitting TRBD1. Germline V CDR1 and CDR2: SQVTM, ANQGSEA. The CDR3 covers 15 residues. V gave up 3 bases and J gave up 5 bases; unmatched junction bases: 11. CDR3 loop: CSVEGAGGRGETQYF. In nucleotides, the CDR3 is TGCAGCGTTGAGGGTGCAGGGGGCAGGGGGGAGACCCAGTACTTC.

This clonotype was seen a handful of times. The chain links TRBV4-3 to TRBJ1-5, with D unclear. The germline V gene encodes CDR1 LGHNA and CDR2 YSLEER. The CDR3 has 15 residues. With 1 base removed from V and 1 base from J, the gap between germline ends came to 8 bases. The CDR3 spells CASSQVLRSNQPQHF. CDR3 nucleotide sequence: TGCGCCAGCAGCCAAGTTTTGCGGAGCAATCAGCCCCAGCATTTT.

This clonotype was seen repeatedly, ten times or more. The chain couples TRBV6-5 to TRBJ1-5; no definite D call. The V gene lost 9 bases and the J gene lost 5 bases, with 17 bases spanning the gap. This CDR3 is 14 amino acids long. CDR1 is MNHEY and CDR2 is SVGAGI in the germline V gene. The CDR3 protein is CASRPSSWDQPQHF. CDR3 nucleotides: TGTGCCAGTCGACCATCTTCCTGGGATCAGCCCCAGCATTTT.

Of note for this clonotype: A read error may account for a junction end that differs from germline. CDR3 nucleotide sequence: TGTGTCAGCAGCCAAGCAACGGGCGGCGCCTATGGCTACACCTTC. This codes for CVSSQATGGAYGYTF. The V call is TRBV14, the J call TRBJ1-2, with unresolved D. Germline-derived CDR1 and CDR2 are SGHDN and FVKESK. The CDR3 totals 15 residues. Complete variable domain (other parts from reference TRBV14 and TRBJ1-2): EAGVTQFPSHSVIEKGQTVTLRCDPISGHDNLYWYRRVMGKEIKFLLHFVKESKQDESGMPNNRFLAERTGGTYSTLKVQPAELEDSGVYFCVSSQATGGAYGYTFGSGTRLTVV.

This clonotype was seen a few times. The V and J genes are TRBV7-9 and TRBJ2-1, with 13 positions matching TRBD2. Germline V CDR1 and CDR2: SEHNR, FQNEAQ (reference sequence). The CDR3 totals 17 residues. V trimming: 5 bases; J trimming: 4 bases; junction bases outside the gene matches: 8. CDR3 sequence: CASSLGLAGARYNEQFF. DNA for the CDR3: TGTGCCAGCAGCCTCGGACTAGCGGGGGCCCGATACAATGAGCAGTTCTTC.

This clonotype was seen only a few times. The chain is built from TRBV9 and TRBJ2-1; D may be TRBD1 (6 bases). CDR3 size: 14 residues. The germline CDR1 and CDR2 sequences are SGDLS and YYNGEE. V was trimmed by 4 bases and J by 5 bases, leaving 13 bases between them. The CDR3 DNA sequence: TGTGCCAGCAGCCCACAGGACAGTGACAATGAGCAGTTCTTC. As protein: CASSPQDSDNEQFF.

This clonotype was picked up a small number of times. The chain combines TRBV6-1 with TRBJ2-3, with no clear D. The CDR3 length is 13 residues. CDR1 is MNHNS, CDR2 SASEGT, per germline. V lost 2 bases and J lost 1, with 4 bases in between. The CDR3 DNA reads as TGTGCCAGCAGTGAACAGGGCACAGATACGCAGTATTTT. Amino acids: CASSEQGTDTQYF.

V is TRBV18 and J is TRBJ1-2; TRBD1 might be the D (5 bases). CDR3 length: 13 residues. Germline V CDR1 and CDR2: KGHSH, LQKENI. Deletions cut 1 base from V and 6 bases from J, with 9 bases between. In DNA form, the CDR3 reads TGTGCCAGCTCACCACGCAGGGATCATGGCTACACCTTC. Protein sequence: CASSPRRDHGYTF. Looking up the rest from reference TRBV18 and TRBJ1-2 gives the full variable domain: NAGVMQNPRHLVRRRGQEARLRCSPMKGHSHVYWYRQLPEEGLKFMVYLQKENIIDESGMPKERFSAEFPKEGPSILRIQQVVRGDSAAYFCASSPRRDHGYTFGSGTRLTVV.

The chain is built from TRBV7-2 and TRBJ2-5; D gene ambiguous. Per the germline V gene, CDR1 is SGHTA and CDR2 is FQGNSA. With 4 bases removed from V and 0 bases from J, the gap between germline ends came to 15 bases. The CDR3 is made up of 16 amino acids. CDR3 in DNA: TGTGCCAGCAGCTCTAAAAGCTTAGGGTACCAAGAGACCCAGTACTTC. It encodes CASSSKSLGYQETQYF.

This clonotype was counted ten times or more. The V call is TRBV3-1, the J call TRBJ2-3, with a possible D match to TRBD2 (5 bases). Trimming shortened V by 5 bases and J by 6 bases, and 15 bases separated the two germline ends. The CDR3 spans 14 residues. Germline V lookup: CDR1 LGHDT, CDR2 YNNKEL (reference sequence). DNA of the CDR3: TGTGCCAGCAGCTCTAGGACTTCTAGCGATACGCAGTATTTT. This encodes CASSSRTSSDTQYF.

The V gene is TRBV27, the J gene TRBJ2-2; 7 positions agree with TRBD1. J was trimmed by 5 bases and V by 5 bases; bases with no gene match: 5. The length of the CDR3 is 14 residues. CDR1 is MNHEY and CDR2 is SMNVEV in the germline V gene (reference sequence). This CDR3 reads CASSLTGVTGELFF. Here the CDR3 DNA reads TGTGCCAGCAGTCTTACAGGGGTAACCGGGGAGCTGTTTTTT.

This chain joins TRBV4-2 and TRBJ2-5; 12 nucleotides agree with TRBD2. Germline CDR1 and CDR2: LGHNA and YNFKEQ. The length of the CDR3 is 16 residues. The V gene end was trimmed by 1 base and the J gene end by 2 bases; junction bases not matched to a gene: 2. The CDR3 sequence is CASSQALAGGQETQYF. Written as DNA, the CDR3 is TGTGCCAGCAGCCAAGCCCTAGCGGGGGGGCAAGAGACCCAGTACTTC.

This clonotype was picked up a small number of times. Mismatch with germline at one junction end may stem from a read error. The rearrangement joins TRBV20-1 to TRBJ1-5; D not resolved. CDR3 size: 14 residues. Germline CDR1 is DFQATT and CDR2 is SNEGSKA (reference sequence). The CDR3 protein is CSAGQPGINQAQHF. The DNA of the CDR3 is TGCAGTGCTGGTCAACCCGGGATCAATCAGGCCCAGCATTTT.

With regard to this clonotype: With a much larger clone just one base away, this may be a read error. This chain connects TRBV6-5 to TRBJ2-7, with 7 bases that match TRBD2. CDR1 is MNHEY, CDR2 SVGAGI, per germline. The length of the CDR3 is 13 residues. The CDR3 spells CANSHREDYEQYF. The CDR3 DNA reads as TGTGCCAACAGTCACCGGGAGGACTACGAGCAGTACTTC.

CDR3 protein: CASRGKFRDRGSGANVLTF. CDR3 DNA sequence: TGTGCCAGCAGGGGAAAGTTCCGGGACAGGGGATCCGGGGCCAACGTCCTGACTTTC. The genes are TRBV6-1 and TRBJ2-6; 10 bases line up with TRBD1. Germline CDR1 is MNHNS and CDR2 is SASEGT. CDR3 length equals 19 residues. Unmatched junction bases numbered 15, after V lost 6 bases and J lost 4 bases.

This clonotype has at least ten counts. The chain uses TRBV5-6 and TRBJ1-2; D is unclear. The germline V gene encodes CDR1 SGHDT and CDR2 YYEEEE. This CDR3 has 14 residues. Trimming stripped 4 bases from V and 2 bases from J, with 12 bases between. Written as DNA, the CDR3 is TGTGCCAGCAGCATAGGACGGTCAAACTATGGCTACACCTTC. Protein sequence: CASSIGRSNYGYTF.

In its sample, this clonotype is medium-sized. The V call is TRBV6-4, the J call TRBJ2-3; 8 nucleotides line up with TRBD2. J gave up 1 base and V 3 bases, and 0 bases lay outside the gene matches. This CDR3 region has 14 residues. CDR1 and CDR2 from the germline V gene are MRHNA and SNTAGT. The CDR3 is CASSEAGGTDTQYF. In DNA, the CDR3 is TGTGCCAGCAGTGAAGCGGGGGGCACAGATACGCAGTATTTT.